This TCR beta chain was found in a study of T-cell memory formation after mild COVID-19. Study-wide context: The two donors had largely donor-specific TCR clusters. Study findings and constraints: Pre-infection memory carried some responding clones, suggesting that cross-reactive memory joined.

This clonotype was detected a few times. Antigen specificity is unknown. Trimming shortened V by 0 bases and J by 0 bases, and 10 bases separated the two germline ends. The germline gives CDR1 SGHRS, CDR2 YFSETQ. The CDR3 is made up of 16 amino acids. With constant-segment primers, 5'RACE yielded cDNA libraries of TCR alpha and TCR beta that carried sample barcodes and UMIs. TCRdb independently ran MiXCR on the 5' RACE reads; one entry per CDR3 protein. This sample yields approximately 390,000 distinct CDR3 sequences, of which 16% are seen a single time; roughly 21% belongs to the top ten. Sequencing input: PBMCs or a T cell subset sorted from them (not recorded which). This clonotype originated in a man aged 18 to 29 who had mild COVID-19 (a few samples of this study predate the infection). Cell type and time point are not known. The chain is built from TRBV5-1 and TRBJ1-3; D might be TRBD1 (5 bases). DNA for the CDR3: TGCGCCAGCAGCTTGGGATGGGGCAGCTCTGGAAACACCATATATTTT. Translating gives CASSLGWGSSGNTIYF.